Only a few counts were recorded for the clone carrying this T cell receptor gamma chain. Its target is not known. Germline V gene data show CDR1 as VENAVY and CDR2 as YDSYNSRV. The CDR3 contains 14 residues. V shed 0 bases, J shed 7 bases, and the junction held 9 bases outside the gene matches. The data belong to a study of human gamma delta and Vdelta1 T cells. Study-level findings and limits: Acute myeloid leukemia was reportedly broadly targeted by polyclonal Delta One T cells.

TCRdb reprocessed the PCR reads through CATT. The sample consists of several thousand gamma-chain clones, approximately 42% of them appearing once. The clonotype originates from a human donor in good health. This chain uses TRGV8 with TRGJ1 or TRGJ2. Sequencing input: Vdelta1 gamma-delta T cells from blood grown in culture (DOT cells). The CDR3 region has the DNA TGTGCCACCTGGGATAGGCGAAGTCACTATAAGAAACTCTTT. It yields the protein CATWDRRSHYKKLF.